Listed below are T cell receptor beta chains from one sample, sequenced in a study of PD-1 blockade in classical Hodgkin lymphoma. The assay was immunoSEQ multiplex PCR, and TCRdb's table has in-frame clones only and misses some. The sample records tens of thousands of clones, 89% being singletons. The sequencing here drew on peripheral blood mononuclear cells (PBMCs), taken at baseline. These receptors were collected from a human donor with classical Hodgkin lymphoma. CDR3s include the opening cysteine and the closing phenylalanine or tryptophan. D genes are given only for firm matches. A row's size may be missing; if present it is once, few, many or a size class.

TRBV28	-	TRBJ1-1	-	CASAAASAGGTEAFF	TGTGCCAGCGCTGCAGCATCCGCGGGGGGCACTGAAGCTTTCTTT
TRBV14	-	TRBJ1-1	-	CASSQNYNQNTEAFF	TGTGCCAGCAGCCAAAATTACAACCAAAACACTGAAGCTTTCTTT
TRBV9	-	TRBJ1-1	-	CASSLLSENTEAFF	TGTGCCAGCAGCCTTCTATCGGAGAACACTGAAGCTTTCTTT
TRBV30	-	TRBJ2-7	-	CAWRYGSSYEQYF	TGTGCCTGGAGGTACGGGAGCTCCTACGAGCAGTACTTC
TRBV7-2	-	TRBJ2-7	once	CASSLDLAYYEQYF	TGTGCCAGCAGCTTAGACCTAGCGTACTACGAGCAGTACTTC
TRBV18	-	TRBJ2-7	-	CASSPPQRANYEQYF	TGTGCCAGCTCACCACCCCAGCGGGCTAACTACGAGCAGTACTTC
TRBV4-2	-	TRBJ2-5	-	CASSQAVAVAETQYF	TGTGCCAGCAGCCAAGCCGTGGCCGTCGCGGAGACCCAGTACTTC
TRBV6-4	-	TRBJ1-5	few	CASSPETGQPQHF	TGTGCCAGCTCCCCTGAAACGGGTCAGCCCCAGCATTTT
TRBV2	-	TRBJ2-5	-	CASSIREFQETQYF	TGTGCCAGCAGTATACGGGAATTCCAAGAGACCCAGTACTTC
TRBV5-4	TRBD2	TRBJ2-1	-	CASSPLAGDTEQFF	TGTGCCAGCAGCCCTCTGGCGGGAGATACTGAGCAGTTCTTC
TRBV19	TRBD1	TRBJ1-1	-	CATQTGTNTEAFF	TGTGCCACGCAGACAGGGACGAACACTGAAGCTTTCTTT
TRBV6-5	-	TRBJ2-7	-	CASSSWSDEQYF	TGTGCCAGCAGTTCCTGGTCGGACGAGCAGTACTTC
TRBV11-3	-	TRBJ2-7	-	CASSLSGSSTYEQYF	TGTGCCAGCAGCTTAAGCGGAAGCTCAACCTACGAGCAGTACTTC
TRBV28	-	TRBJ2-7	-	CASSPPRLGGNYEQYF	TGTGCCAGCAGTCCGCCAAGACTAGGGGGAAACTACGAGCAGTACTTC
TRBV5-1	TRBD2	TRBJ2-7	-	CASSPSGITYEQYF	TGCGCCAGCAGCCCTAGCGGGATAACCTACGAGCAGTACTTC
TRBV4-2	TRBD1	TRBJ1-2	-	CASSRQGIGGYTF	TGTGCCAGCAGCCGACAGGGGATTGGAGGCTACACCTTC
TRBV11-2	-	TRBJ1-1	-	CASSLARNTEAFF	TGTGCCAGCAGCTTAGCTCGGAACACTGAAGCTTTCTTT
TRBV19	-	TRBJ2-1	-	CASSYLPSNEQFF	TGTGCCAGTAGCTATCTACCCAGCAATGAGCAGTTCTTC
TRBV12-2	-	TRBJ2-7	-	CASRLFVGWEYNYEQYF	TGTGCAAGTCGCTTATTTGTGGGTTGGGAGTACAACTACGAGCAGTACTTC
TRBV28	-	TRBJ2-7	once	CASSFSPLYYEQYF	TGTGCCAGCAGTTTTAGTCCGTTGTACTACGAGCAGTACTTC
TRBV10-2	-	TRBJ2-5	once	CASRAGETQYF	TGCGCCAGCAGGGCCGGAGAGACCCAGTACTTC
TRBV18	TRBD2	TRBJ2-7	-	CASSPRLAGVTYEQYF	TGTGCCAGCTCACCCCGACTAGCGGGAGTGACCTACGAGCAGTACTTC
TRBV27	-	TRBJ2-5	-	CASSYTRGETQYF	TGTGCCAGCAGCTATACCCGTGGGGAGACCCAGTACTTC
TRBV30	TRBD1	TRBJ1-5	-	CAWRLGRQGGKGGNQPQHF	TGTGCCTGGAGGCTGGGGAGACAGGGGGGAAAGGGAGGCAATCAGCCCCAGCATTTT
TRBV6-5	-	TRBJ1-1	-	CASRDPGGITEAFF	TGTGCCAGCAGAGACCCTGGAGGTATCACTGAAGCTTTCTTT
TRBV7-6	-	TRBJ1-3	-	CASSPSTTFSGNTIYF	TGTGCCAGCAGCCCCTCGACAACTTTCTCTGGAAACACCATATATTTT
TRBV5-1	-	TRBJ1-1	-	CASSLVGTPTEAFF	TGCGCCAGCAGCTTGGTAGGGACACCTACAGAAGCTTTCTTT
TRBV18	TRBD1	TRBJ2-7	-	CASSGLGDRGIYEQYF	TGTGCCAGCTCAGGCTTAGGGGACAGGGGGATTTACGAGCAGTACTTC
TRBV28	TRBD1	TRBJ1-1	-	CASSYNQGVVTEAFF	TGTGCCAGCAGTTACAACCAGGGGGTAGTTACTGAAGCTTTCTTT
TRBV5-2	-	TRBJ2-3	-	CASSLASSWGSDTQYF	TGTGCCAGCAGCTTAGCTTCTAGTTGGGGGTCCGATACGCAGTATTTT
TRBV7-7	-	TRBJ2-7	-	CASSLGTAYEQYF	TGTGCCAGCAGCTTAGGGACAGCCTACGAGCAGTACTTC